Listed below are T cell receptor beta chains from one sample, sequenced in a study of cytomegalovirus exposure and HLA in healthy donors. Assay used: immunoSEQ multiplex PCR; TCRdb lists only in-frame clones, some missing. The profile shows more than 85,000 clones, around 15% of them singletons. Source material: PBMCs. The receptors were gathered from a female donor in good health and CMV-seronegative. The conserved cysteine and the conserved F or W are not part of the CDR3 here. Fields, in order: V gene, J gene, CDR3 protein.

TRBV11-2,TRBJ2-7,ASSLDLLRSYISYEQY
TRBV30,TRBJ2-7,AWTTGTYEQY
TRBV28,TRBJ1-5,ASLSYRESNQPQH
TRBV7-6,TRBJ2-3,ASKASGFTDTQY
TRBV6-5,TRBJ2-7,ASSYLDRAGEQY
TRBV5-1,TRBJ2-5,ASRLQETQY
TRBV4-3,TRBJ1-1,ASSQGATEAF
TRBV5-4,TRBJ2-7,ASSSGVSYEQY
TRBV10-3,TRBJ2-3,AITSTSGTDTQY
TRBV5-4,TRBJ2-7,ASSWGGPGEQY
TRBV29-1,TRBJ1-1,SVGPRLTDTEAF
TRBV9,TRBJ2-6,ASGGTVLSGANVLT
TRBV30,TRBJ1-1,AWRGTGESTEAF
TRBV14,TRBJ2-2,ASSQGGTTYTGELF
TRBV19,TRBJ2-1,ASSKTSGSYNEQF
TRBV6-6,TRBJ1-6,ASSYSSRDGESPLH
TRBV7-2,TRBJ1-2,ASSFTGGYNYGYT
TRBV4-3,TRBJ2-1,ASSQEGVLAGANNEQF
TRBV6-1,TRBJ2-7,ASSLLGEQY
TRBV7-3,TRBJ2-1,ASSLMSASGTNEQF
TRBV2,TRBJ2-1,ASRTGLHNEQF
TRBV4-3,TRBJ2-7,ASSQRLPSSGGTYEQY
TRBV4-2,TRBJ2-1,ASSRVYNEQF
TRBV27,TRBJ1-3,ASIDSPGTPGNTIY
TRBV5-1,TRBJ2-5,ASSLGNQETQY
TRBV5-4,TRBJ1-2,ASSLGTGGAGYGYT
TRBV7-2,TRBJ1-2,ASSLAGGSHYGYT
TRBV4-3,TRBJ1-6,ASSRAGGSNSPLH
TRBV2,TRBJ2-1,ASRDRGPLAGGI
TRBV6-5,TRBJ1-2,ASSPGTVNYGYT
TRBV2,TRBJ2-7,ASSLTAYEQY